The clone carrying this T cell receptor beta chain was seen repeatedly, ten times or more. Its specificity is not known. The data originate from a study of T cells in Graves' hyperthyroidism and ophthalmopathy. Overall study results and limits: The model predicted ophthalmopathy a median approximately 6 months before onset.

At least 3 on the Clinical Activity Score was recorded for ophthalmopathy patients, who also had NOSPECS grade at least 4 and duration under 3 months. Diagnosis relied on clinical symptoms, serum thyroxine and TRAb, thyroid ultrasound and orbital computed tomography. V dropped 7 bases and J dropped 7; count of bases not matched to a gene: 4. The CDR3 has 12 amino acids. Germline values: CDR1 SGHRS, CDR2 YFSETQ. RNA transcripts were the template for amplifying TCR beta CDR3 regions. Researchers ran a first-round RT-PCR on the TCR CDR3 using the HTBI primer set. TCRdb redid the calling of the multiplex PCR reads with MiXCR, one entry per CDR3 protein. In the table there are some 490,000 distinct CDR3 sequences, around 16% of which are singletons.

The source is a woman between 25 and 40 years old with Graves' ophthalmopathy. This chain links TRBV5-1 with TRBJ2-1, with 8 nucleotides matching TRBD2. Specimen: blood. Written as DNA, the CDR3 is TGCGCCAGCCAGGCTAGCGGGAATGAGCAGTTCTTC. Its translation is CASQASGNEQFF.